Below are 4 T cell receptor beta chains sequenced from a single sample in a study of OX40 agonist ivuxolimab in advanced cancers. The data were produced by immunoSEQ multiplex PCR, yet TCRdb's version contains in-frame clones alone and is incomplete. The repertoire holds under 40,000 clones, approximately 80% seen once, with approximately 9.8% in the top ten. The sequenced sample was CD4+ or CD8+ T cells sorted from blood, obtained in a trial of the OX40 agonist ivuxolimab. The receptors come from an adult with an advanced solid tumor such as melanoma, head and neck, liver or kidney cancer.

The V and J genes are TRBV27 and TRBJ1-2; a weak D match, TRBD1 (6 bases). Trimming shortened V by 4 bases and J by 3 bases, and 21 bases separated the two germline ends. Per germline, CDR1 MNHEY and CDR2 SMNVEV (reference sequence). The CDR3 extends over 17 amino acids. For the CDR3, the DNA is TGTGCCAGCAGTTACCGACAGGACTTTAGTCGAGACTATGGCTACACCTTC. Translated, it gives CASSYRQDFSRDYGYTF.

The chain couples TRBV5-1 to TRBJ1-6, with 7 bases lining up with TRBD1. The CDR3 contains 14 residues. From germline, CDR1 is SGHRS and CDR2 YFSETQ. Losses at the gene ends were 4 bases for V and 8 bases for J; bases not matched to a gene: 6. The CDR3 is CASSGGQLYSPLHF. The CDR3 coding sequence is TGCGCCAGCAGCGGGGGACAGTTGTATTCACCCCTCCACTTT.

CDR3 sequence (DNA): TGTGCCAGCAGTTACTCGAGAGGGGACGAGCAGTACTTC. Translating gives CASSYSRGDEQYF. The chain has TRBV6-6 and TRBJ2-7; D tentatively fits TRBD1 or TRBD2 (5 bases each). The CDR3 totals 13 residues. V dropped 0 bases and J dropped 5 bases, with 8 bases sitting between them. CDR1 MNHNY and CDR2 SVGAGI come from the germline V gene (reference sequence).

V usage is TRBV10-3 and J usage is TRBJ2-5; maybe TRBD2 (6 bases). Germline V gene lookup returns CDR1 ENHRY and CDR2 SYGVKD. Trimming shortened V by 2 bases and J by 2 bases, and 6 bases separated the two germline ends. This CDR3 is built from 13 residues. CDR3 sequence: CAISERGQETQYF. The CDR3 region has the DNA TGTGCCATCAGTGAGCGGGGGCAAGAGACCCAGTACTTC.